This TCR beta chain was sequenced during a study of PD-L1 blockade in urothelial cancer. V lost 4 bases and J lost 3; bases outside the gene matches: 6. The germline V gene encodes CDR1 MNHEY and CDR2 SVGAGI. This CDR3 is built from 15 residues. Libraries were prepared by immunoSEQ multiplex PCR; TCRdb keeps only in-frame clonotypes and omits some of them. The sample consists of around 100,000 clones, roughly 91% of them appearing once. Time point in this sample: pretreatment peripheral blood. Between 1 and 8 samples, pretreatment and on-treatment, were given by each patient. This material consisted of PBMCs, taken around atezolizumab (anti-PD-L1) treatment. The receptor was isolated from a man in his 60s with urothelial cancer. The chain has TRBV6-5 and TRBJ1-1; the match to TRBD1 covers 9 bases. CDR3 nucleotide sequence: TGTGCCAGCAGTTCAGGGACAGGGATGGACACTGAAGCTTTCTTT. Amino acids: CASSSGTGMDTEAFF.